This TCR beta chain is drawn from a study of identifying expanded T cells in peripheral blood. From germline, CDR1 is MDHEN and CDR2 SYDVKM. This CDR3 is 15 amino acids long. The trim removed 3 bases at V and 4 bases at J, leaving 5 bases unmatched. During the collection period, no donor immune events like infections were recorded. This clone was seen once. Its antigen is not known. Findings and caveats of the study: Variance in clone template counts between approximately two-week samples significantly increased with total template count across all healthy donors. Differentially abundant clones: roughly 1.3 between replicates, about 17 at two to three weeks, approximately 19 at four.

Libraries were prepared by immunoSEQ multiplex PCR; TCRdb keeps only in-frame clonotypes and omits some of them. The sample contains tens of thousands of clones, around nine tenths of which appear only once. Sequencing was carried out using blood. The TCR sequence derives from a person between 18 and 75 years old in good health. The chain couples TRBV28 to TRBJ1-2; TRBD1 matches 10 bases. CDR3 in DNA: TGTGCCAGCAGTTTTCAGGACAGGGGGGCCTATGGCTACACCTTC. This encodes CASSFQDRGAYGYTF.